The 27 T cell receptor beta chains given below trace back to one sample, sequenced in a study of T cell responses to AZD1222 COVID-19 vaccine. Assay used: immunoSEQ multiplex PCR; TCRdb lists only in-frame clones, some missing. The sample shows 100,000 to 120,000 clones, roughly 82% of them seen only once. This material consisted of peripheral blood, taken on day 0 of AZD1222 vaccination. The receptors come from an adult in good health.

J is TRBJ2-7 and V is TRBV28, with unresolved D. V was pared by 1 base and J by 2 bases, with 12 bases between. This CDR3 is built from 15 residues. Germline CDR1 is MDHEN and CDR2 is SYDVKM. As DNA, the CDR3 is TGTGCCAGCAGTTTATCAACCTCGCCTCCCTACGAGCAGTACTTC. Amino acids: CASSLSTSPPYEQYF.

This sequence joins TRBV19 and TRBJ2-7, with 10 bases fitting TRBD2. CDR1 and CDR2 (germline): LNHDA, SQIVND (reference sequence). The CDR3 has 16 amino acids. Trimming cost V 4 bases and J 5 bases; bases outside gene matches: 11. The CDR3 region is CASSRRIAGGFDEQYF. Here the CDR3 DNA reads TGTGCCAGTAGTAGAAGGATAGCGGGGGGTTTTGACGAGCAGTACTTC.

The CDR3 reads CSVETNSWTQYF. In DNA form, the CDR3 reads TGCAGCGTTGAAACCAATTCGTGGACCCAGTACTTC. This sequence joins TRBV29-1 and TRBJ2-5; no firm D call. CDR3 length: 12 amino acids. Germline V lookup: CDR1 SQVTM, CDR2 ANQGSEA. Between the trimmed V and J ends, which lost 2 bases and 7 bases, there was a span of 11 bases.

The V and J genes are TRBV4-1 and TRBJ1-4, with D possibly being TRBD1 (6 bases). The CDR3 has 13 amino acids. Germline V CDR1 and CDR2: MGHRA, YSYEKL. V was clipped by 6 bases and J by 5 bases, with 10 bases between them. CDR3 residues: CASREGGNEKLFF. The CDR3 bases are TGCGCCAGCAGAGAGGGGGGGAATGAAAAACTGTTTTTT.

CDR3 nucleotide sequence: TGTGCCATCAGGGTGGACCCCCTTGCCGGGGAGCTGTTTTTT. Translated: CAIRVDPLAGELFF. The chain employs TRBV10-3 and TRBJ2-2; the D is unclear. Germline V gene lookup returns CDR1 ENHRY and CDR2 SYGVKD. This CDR3 has 14 residues. Between the trimmed V and J ends, which lost 6 bases and 6 bases, there was a span of 14 bases.

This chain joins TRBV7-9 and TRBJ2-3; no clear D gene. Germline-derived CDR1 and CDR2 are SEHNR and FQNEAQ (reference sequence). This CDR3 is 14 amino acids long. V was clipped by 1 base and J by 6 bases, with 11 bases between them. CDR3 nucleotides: TGTGCCAGCAGCTTAGTACCTGACGATGATACGCAGTATTTT. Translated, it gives CASSLVPDDDTQYF.

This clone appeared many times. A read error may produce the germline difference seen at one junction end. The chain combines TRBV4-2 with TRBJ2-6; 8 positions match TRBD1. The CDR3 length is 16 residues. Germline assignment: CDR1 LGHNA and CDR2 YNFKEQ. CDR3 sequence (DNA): TGTGCCAGCAGCAAAGAACAGGGGGCTGGGGCCAACGTCCTGACTTTC. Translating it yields CASSKEQGAGANVLTF.

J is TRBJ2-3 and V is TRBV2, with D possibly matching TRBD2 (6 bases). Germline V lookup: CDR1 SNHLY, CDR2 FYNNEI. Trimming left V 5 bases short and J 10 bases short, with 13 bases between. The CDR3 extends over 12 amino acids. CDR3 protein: CASSTWREAQYF. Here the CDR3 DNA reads TGTGCCAGCAGTACCTGGAGGGAGGCGCAGTATTTT. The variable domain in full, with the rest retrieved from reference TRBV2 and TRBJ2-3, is EPEVTQTPSHQVTQMGQEVILRCVPISNHLYFYWYRQILGQKVEFLVSFYNNEISEKSEIFDDQFSVERPDGSNFTLKIRSTKLEDSAMYFCASSTWREAQYFGPGTRLTVL.

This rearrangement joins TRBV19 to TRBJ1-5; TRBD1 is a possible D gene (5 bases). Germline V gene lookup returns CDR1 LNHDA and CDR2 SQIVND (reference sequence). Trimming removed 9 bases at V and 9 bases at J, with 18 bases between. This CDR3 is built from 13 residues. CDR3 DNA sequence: TGTGCCAGCCGCACAGGAATTGATCGGCCCCAGCATTTT. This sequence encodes CASRTGIDRPQHF.

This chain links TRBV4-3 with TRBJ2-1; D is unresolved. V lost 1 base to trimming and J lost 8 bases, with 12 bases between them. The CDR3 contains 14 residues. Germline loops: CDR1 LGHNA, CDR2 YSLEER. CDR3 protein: CASSQGLGRYEQFF. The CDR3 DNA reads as TGCGCCAGCAGCCAAGGGCTGGGTAGGTATGAGCAGTTCTTC.

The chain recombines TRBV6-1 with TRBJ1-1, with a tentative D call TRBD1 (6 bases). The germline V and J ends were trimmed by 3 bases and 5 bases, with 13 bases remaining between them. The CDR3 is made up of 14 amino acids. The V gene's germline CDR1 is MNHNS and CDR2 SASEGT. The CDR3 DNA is TGTGCCAGCAGTGATTCCAGGGGATTAACTGAAGCTTTCTTT. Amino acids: CASSDSRGLTEAFF.

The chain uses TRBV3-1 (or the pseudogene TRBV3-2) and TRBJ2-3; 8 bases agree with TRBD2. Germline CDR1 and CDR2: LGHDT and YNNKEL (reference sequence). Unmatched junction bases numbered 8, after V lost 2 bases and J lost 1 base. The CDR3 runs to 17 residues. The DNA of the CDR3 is TGTGCCAGCAGCCAACGGGGTAGCGGGGCTGGCACAGATACGCAGTATTTT. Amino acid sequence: CASSQRGSGAGTDTQYF.

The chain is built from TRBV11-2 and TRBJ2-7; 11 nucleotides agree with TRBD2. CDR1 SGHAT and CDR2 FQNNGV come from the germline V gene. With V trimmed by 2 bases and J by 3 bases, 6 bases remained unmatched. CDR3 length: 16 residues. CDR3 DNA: TGTGCCAGCAGCTTACTGGGGACTAGCGGTGTCTACGAGCAGTACTTC. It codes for CASSLLGTSGVYEQYF.

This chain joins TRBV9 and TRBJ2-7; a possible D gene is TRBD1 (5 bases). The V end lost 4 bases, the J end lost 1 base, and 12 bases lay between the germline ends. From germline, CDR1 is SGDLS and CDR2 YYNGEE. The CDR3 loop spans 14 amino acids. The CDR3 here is CASSSQVASYEQYF. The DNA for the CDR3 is TGTGCCAGCAGCTCACAGGTAGCATCCTACGAGCAGTACTTC.

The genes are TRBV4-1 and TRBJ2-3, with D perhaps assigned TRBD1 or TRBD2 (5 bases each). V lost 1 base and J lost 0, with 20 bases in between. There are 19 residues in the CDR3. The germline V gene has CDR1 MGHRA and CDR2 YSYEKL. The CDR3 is CASSQGGVVGIGSTDTQYF. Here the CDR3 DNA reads TGCGCCAGCAGCCAAGGAGGGGTTGTTGGTATCGGGAGCACAGATACGCAGTATTTT.

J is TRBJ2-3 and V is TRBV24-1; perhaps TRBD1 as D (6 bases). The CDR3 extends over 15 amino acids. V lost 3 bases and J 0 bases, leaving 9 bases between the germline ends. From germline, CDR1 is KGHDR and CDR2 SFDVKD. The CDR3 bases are TGTGCCACCAGTGATACAGGGTCTAGCACAGATACGCAGTATTTT. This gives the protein CATSDTGSSTDTQYF.

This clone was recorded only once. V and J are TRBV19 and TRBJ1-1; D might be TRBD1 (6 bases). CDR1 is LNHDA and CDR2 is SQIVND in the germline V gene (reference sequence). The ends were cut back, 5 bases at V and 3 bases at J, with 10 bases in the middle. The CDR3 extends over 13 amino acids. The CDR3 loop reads CASSWTAYTEAFF. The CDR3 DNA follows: TGTGCCAGTAGTTGGACAGCGTACACTGAAGCTTTCTTT.

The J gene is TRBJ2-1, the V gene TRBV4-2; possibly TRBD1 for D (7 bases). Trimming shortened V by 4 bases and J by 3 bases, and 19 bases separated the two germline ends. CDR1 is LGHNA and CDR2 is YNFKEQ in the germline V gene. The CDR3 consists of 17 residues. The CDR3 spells CASSPKFRGVGYNEQFF. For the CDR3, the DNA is TGTGCCAGCAGCCCAAAGTTCAGGGGGGTAGGCTACAATGAGCAGTTCTTC.

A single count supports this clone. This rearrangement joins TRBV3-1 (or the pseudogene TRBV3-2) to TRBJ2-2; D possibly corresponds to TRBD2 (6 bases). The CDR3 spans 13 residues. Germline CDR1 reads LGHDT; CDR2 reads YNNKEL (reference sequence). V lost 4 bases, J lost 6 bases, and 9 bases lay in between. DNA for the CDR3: TGTGCCAGCAGCCGGAGGGGAGCCGGGGAGCTGTTTTTT. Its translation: CASSRRGAGELFF.

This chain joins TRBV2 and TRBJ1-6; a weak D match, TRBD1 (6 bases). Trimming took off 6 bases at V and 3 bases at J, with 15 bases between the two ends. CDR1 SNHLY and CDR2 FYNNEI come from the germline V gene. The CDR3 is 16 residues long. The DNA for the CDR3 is TGTGCCAGCAGCATAACAGGGTTACGCTATAATTCACCCCTCCACTTT. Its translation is CASSITGLRYNSPLHF.

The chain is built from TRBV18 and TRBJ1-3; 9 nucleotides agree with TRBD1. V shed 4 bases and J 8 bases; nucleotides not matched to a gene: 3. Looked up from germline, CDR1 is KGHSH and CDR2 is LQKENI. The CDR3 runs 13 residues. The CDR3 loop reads CASSRDRADTIYF. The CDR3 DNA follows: TGTGCCAGCTCACGGGACAGGGCGGACACCATATATTTT. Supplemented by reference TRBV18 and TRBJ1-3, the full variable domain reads NAGVMQNPRHLVRRRGQEARLRCSPMKGHSHVYWYRQLPEEGLKFMVYLQKENIIDESGMPKERFSAEFPKEGPSILRIQQVVRGDSAAYFCASSRDRADTIYFGEGSWLTVV.

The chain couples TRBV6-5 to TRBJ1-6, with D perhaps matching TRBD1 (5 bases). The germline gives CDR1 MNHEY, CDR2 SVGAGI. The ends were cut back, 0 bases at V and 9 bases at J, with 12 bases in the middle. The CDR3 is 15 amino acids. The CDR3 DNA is TGTGCCAGCAGTTACTCTTCGGGGGGTGGTTCACCCCTCCACTTT. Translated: CASSYSSGGGSPLHF.

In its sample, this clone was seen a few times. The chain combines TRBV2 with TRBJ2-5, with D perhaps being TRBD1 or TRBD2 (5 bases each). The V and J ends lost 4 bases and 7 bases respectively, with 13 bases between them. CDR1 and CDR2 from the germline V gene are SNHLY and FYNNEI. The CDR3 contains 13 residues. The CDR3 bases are TGTGCCAGCAGTGTAGGACTGGGGCGGACCCAGTACTTC. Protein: CASSVGLGRTQYF.

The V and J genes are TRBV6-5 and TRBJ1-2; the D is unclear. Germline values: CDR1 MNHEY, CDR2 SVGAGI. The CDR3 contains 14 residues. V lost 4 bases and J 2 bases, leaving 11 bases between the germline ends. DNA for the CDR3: TGTGCCAGCAGTTTCTCTGGCGGGAACTATGGCTACACCTTC. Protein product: CASSFSGGNYGYTF.

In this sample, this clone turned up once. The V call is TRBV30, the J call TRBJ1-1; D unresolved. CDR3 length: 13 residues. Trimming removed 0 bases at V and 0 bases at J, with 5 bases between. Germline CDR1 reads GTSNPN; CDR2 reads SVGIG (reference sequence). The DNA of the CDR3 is TGTGCCTGGAGTGTAACCCTGAACACTGAAGCTTTCTTT. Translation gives CAWSVTLNTEAFF.

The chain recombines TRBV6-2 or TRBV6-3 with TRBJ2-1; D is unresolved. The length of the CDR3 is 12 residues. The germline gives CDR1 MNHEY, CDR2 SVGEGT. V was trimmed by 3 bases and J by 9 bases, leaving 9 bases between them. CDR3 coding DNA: TGTGCCAGCAGTTATTATGGACCTGAGCAGTTCTTC. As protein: CASSYYGPEQFF.

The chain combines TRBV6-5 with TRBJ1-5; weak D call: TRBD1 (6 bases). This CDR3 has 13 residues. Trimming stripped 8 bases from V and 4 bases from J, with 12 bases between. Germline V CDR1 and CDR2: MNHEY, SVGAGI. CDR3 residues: CASAQGRNQPQHF. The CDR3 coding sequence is TGTGCCAGCGCGCAGGGGCGGAATCAGCCCCAGCATTTT.